This T cell receptor (beta chain) was recorded in a study of a mutant IDH1 vaccine in newly diagnosed glioma. At the level of the study: The study started vaccination 4-6 weeks after radiotherapy alone, or with temozolomide cycles. Visit timing is recorded as week 35 for V12 and week 47 for V13.

Sequencing was performed with immunoSEQ multiplex PCR; in TCRdb, only in-frame clones are kept and a portion is missing. The sample yields 45,000 to 55,000 clones, 70% to 80% seen once. Trimming took off 8 bases at V and 6 bases at J, with 22 bases between the two ends. Per the germline V gene, CDR1 is MDHEN and CDR2 is SYDVKM. The CDR3 covers 15 residues. The table lists this clone with a count of one. Its specificity is not known. Noted time point: week 35, safety follow-up. Every single dose of the vaccine, 300 ug of mutant IDH1 20-mer peptide, came with topical imiquimod. The sequenced sample was PBMCs, obtained from a glioma patient whose treatment included an IDH1 peptide vaccine. The TCR originated in a man aged 35 to 55 with glioma. The rearrangement uses TRBV28 and TRBJ1-1; possible D gene TRBD1, 6 bases. CDR3 in amino acids: CASHTGGGGKSEAFF. As DNA, the CDR3 is TGTGCCAGCCATACAGGAGGGGGTGGAAAGTCTGAAGCTTTCTTT.